A single sample gave rise to the 11 T cell receptor beta chains below, sequenced in a study of high-grade serous ovarian cancer treatment subgroups. The repertoire was sequenced with immunoSEQ multiplex PCR; TCRdb's copy has only in-frame clones and lacks some. Here the sample spans about 16,000 clones, roughly 67% being singletons. Tumor tissue was taken before any definitive surgery or chemotherapy was given. Sequences were obtained from tumor tissue. The receptors here all came from a human donor with high-grade serous ovarian cancer.

This chain links TRBV21-1 with TRBJ2-2. TRBV21-1 represents a pseudogene. This CDR3 spans 14 amino acids. This chain's CDR3 is CASVDRRNTGELFF. CDR3 bases: TGTGCCAGCGTCGACCGCCGAAACACCGGGGAGCTGTTTTTT.

The V gene is TRBV6-1, the J gene TRBJ1-2; 9 positions agree with TRBD1. The CDR3 is 14 residues long. The ends lost 6 bases at V and 1 base at J; junction bases unmatched: 3. CDR1 and CDR2 (germline): MNHNS, SASEGT. The CDR3 sequence: CASSWDRDNYGYTF. The CDR3 DNA sequence: TGTGCCAGCAGCTGGGACAGGGATAACTATGGCTACACCTTC.

The chain recombines TRBV30 with TRBJ2-7; D remains unclear. CDR3 length equals 16 residues. Between the trimmed V and J ends, which lost 2 bases and 4 bases, there was a span of 21 bases. Germline CDR1 reads GTSNPN; CDR2 reads SVGIG (reference sequence). This chain's CDR3 is CAWSTLARTTSYEQYF. CDR3 bases: TGTGCCTGGAGTACGCTGGCCAGAACCACAAGTTACGAGCAGTACTTC. Looking up the rest from reference TRBV30 and TRBJ2-7 gives the full variable domain: SQTIHQWPATLVQPVGSPLSLECTVEGTSNPNLYWYRQAAGRGLQLLFYSVGIGQISSEVPQNLSASRPQDRQFILSSKKLLLSDSGFYLCAWSTLARTTSYEQYFGPGTRLTVT.

This rearrangement joins TRBV30 to TRBJ1-3, with a tentative D call TRBD1 (5 bases). Germline lookup yields CDR1 GTSNPN and CDR2 SVGIG (reference sequence). Between the trimmed V and J ends, which lost 3 bases and 0 bases, there was a span of 15 bases. This CDR3 spans 16 amino acids. CDR3 loop: CAWSPTGGNSGNTIYF. The CDR3 DNA is TGTGCCTGGAGCCCAACGGGGGGGAACTCTGGAAACACCATATATTTT. Drawing the rest from reference TRBV30 and TRBJ1-3, the complete variable domain is SQTIHQWPATLVQPVGSPLSLECTVEGTSNPNLYWYRQAAGRGLQLLFYSVGIGQISSEVPQNLSASRPQDRQFILSSKKLLLSDSGFYLCAWSPTGGNSGNTIYFGEGSWLTVV.

CDR3 protein: CASTREGYEQYF. CDR3 sequence (DNA): TGTGCCAGCACCAGGGAAGGGTACGAGCAGTACTTC. This rearrangement joins TRBV7-9 to TRBJ2-7; a possible D gene is TRBD1 (5 bases). V was shortened by 7 bases and J by 4 bases, with 11 bases between the two germline ends. The CDR3 consists of 12 residues. The germline V gene encodes CDR1 SEHNR and CDR2 FQNEAQ (reference sequence).

The rearrangement links TRBV9 to TRBJ2-7; TRBD1 matches at 8 bases. V lost 2 bases and J lost 3; bases outside the gene matches: 4. Germline V gene sequence: CDR1 SGDLS, CDR2 YYNGEE. The CDR3 loop spans 14 amino acids. The CDR3 region is CASSVGTGVYEQYF. The CDR3 nucleotides read TGTGCCAGCAGCGTCGGGACAGGAGTCTACGAGCAGTACTTC.

A word on this clone: A read error may produce the germline difference seen at one junction end. The chain links TRBV28 to TRBJ1-2; perhaps TRBD1 as D (5 bases). Germline V gives CDR1 MDHEN, CDR2 SYDVKM. CDR3 length: 11 residues. CDR3 residues: CASSSAGRWAF. The CDR3 DNA reads TGTGCCAGCAGTTCGGCAGGGAGATGGGCCTTC.

This clone has more than one count but fewer than ten. The chain combines TRBV29-1 with TRBJ1-2; D not resolved. The CDR3 runs to 10 residues. CDR1 is SQVTM, CDR2 ANQGSEA, per germline. V was trimmed by 7 bases and J by 8 bases, leaving 11 bases between them. The CDR3 loop is CSADQGGYTF. DNA for the CDR3: TGCAGCGCGGATCAAGGAGGCTACACCTTC.

The rearrangement joins TRBV5-6 to TRBJ1-1; D perhaps matches TRBD1 (5 bases). The CDR3 consists of 15 residues. The V end was cut by 3 bases, the J end by 1 base, with 13 bases between. CDR1 and CDR2 from the germline V gene are SGHDT and YYEEEE. CDR3 loop: CASSSAGMGNTEAFF. The CDR3 DNA reads TGTGCCAGCAGCTCCGCAGGGATGGGGAACACTGAAGCTTTCTTT.

J is TRBJ2-2 and V is TRBV6-5; possible D gene TRBD1, 5 bases. Germline V CDR1 and CDR2: MNHEY, SVGAGI. There are 16 residues in the CDR3. Trimming stripped 0 bases from V and 6 bases from J, with 14 bases between. CDR3 bases: TGTGCCAGCAGTTACTCGCAGGGCTTCAGGCCCGGGGAGCTGTTTTTT. Protein: CASSYSQGFRPGELFF.

This chain joins TRBV7-2 and TRBJ1-1, with unresolved D. The CDR3 consists of 12 residues. V was clipped by 6 bases and J by 1 base, with 6 bases between them. Germline CDR1 SGHTA, CDR2 FQGNSA. The CDR3 coding sequence is TGTGCCAGCAGTAGGTGGAACACTGAAGCTTTCTTT. Amino acid sequence: CASSRWNTEAFF.